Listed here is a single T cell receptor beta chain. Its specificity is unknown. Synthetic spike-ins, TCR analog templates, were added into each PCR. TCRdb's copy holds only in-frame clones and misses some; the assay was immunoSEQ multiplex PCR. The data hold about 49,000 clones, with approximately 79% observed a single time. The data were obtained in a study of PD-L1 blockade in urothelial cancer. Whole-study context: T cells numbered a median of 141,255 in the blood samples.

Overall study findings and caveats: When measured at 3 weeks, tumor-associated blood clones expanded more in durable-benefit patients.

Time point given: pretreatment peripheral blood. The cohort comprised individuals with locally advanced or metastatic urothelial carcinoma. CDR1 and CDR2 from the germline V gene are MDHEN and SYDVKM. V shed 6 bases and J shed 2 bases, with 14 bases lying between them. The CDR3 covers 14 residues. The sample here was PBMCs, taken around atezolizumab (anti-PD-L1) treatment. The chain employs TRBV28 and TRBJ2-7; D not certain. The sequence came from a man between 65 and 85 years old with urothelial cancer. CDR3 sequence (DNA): TGTGCCAGCAGCAGACTCCCAACCACCTACGAGCAGTACTTC. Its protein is CASSRLPTTYEQYF. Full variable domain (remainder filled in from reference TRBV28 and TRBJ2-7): DVKVTQSSRYLVKRTGEKVFLECVQDMDHENMFWYRQDPGLGLRLIYFSYDVKMKEKGDIPEGYSVSREKKERFSLILESASTNQTSMYLCASSRLPTTYEQYFGPGTRLTVT.